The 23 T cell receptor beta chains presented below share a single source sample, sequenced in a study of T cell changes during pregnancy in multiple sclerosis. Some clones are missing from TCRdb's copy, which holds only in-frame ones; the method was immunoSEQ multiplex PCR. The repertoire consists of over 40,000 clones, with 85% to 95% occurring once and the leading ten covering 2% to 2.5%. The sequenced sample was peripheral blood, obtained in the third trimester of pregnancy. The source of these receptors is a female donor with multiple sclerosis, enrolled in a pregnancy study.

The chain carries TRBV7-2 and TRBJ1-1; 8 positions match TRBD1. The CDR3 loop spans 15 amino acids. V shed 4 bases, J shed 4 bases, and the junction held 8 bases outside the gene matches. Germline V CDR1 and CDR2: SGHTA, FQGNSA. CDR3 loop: CASSSQQGVSTEAFF. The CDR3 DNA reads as TGTGCCAGCAGCTCGCAACAGGGGGTGAGCACTGAAGCTTTCTTT.

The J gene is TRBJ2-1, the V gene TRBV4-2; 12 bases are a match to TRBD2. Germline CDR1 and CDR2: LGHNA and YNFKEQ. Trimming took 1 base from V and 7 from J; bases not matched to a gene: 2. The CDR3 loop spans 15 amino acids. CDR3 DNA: TGTGCCAGCAGCCAAGGGCTAGCGGGAGGGAATGAGCAGTTCTTC. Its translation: CASSQGLAGGNEQFF.

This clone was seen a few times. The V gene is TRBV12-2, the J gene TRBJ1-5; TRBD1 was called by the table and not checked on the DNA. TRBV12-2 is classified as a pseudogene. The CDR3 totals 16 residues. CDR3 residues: CASRLGGRYSNQPQHF. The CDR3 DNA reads TGTGCAAGTCGCTTAGGGGGGCGGTATAGCAATCAGCCCCAGCATTTT.

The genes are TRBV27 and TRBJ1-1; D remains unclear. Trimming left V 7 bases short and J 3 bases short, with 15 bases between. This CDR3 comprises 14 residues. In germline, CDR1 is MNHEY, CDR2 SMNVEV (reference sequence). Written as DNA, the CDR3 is TGTGCCAGCACCCCGGGAGGCAGGCACACTGAAGCTTTCTTT. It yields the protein CASTPGGRHTEAFF.

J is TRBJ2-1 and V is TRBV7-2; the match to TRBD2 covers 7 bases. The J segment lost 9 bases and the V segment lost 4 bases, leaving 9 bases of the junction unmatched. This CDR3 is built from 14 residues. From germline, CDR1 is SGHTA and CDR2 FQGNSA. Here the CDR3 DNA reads TGTGCCAGCAGCTATCCGGGACTAAAGGGTGAGCAGTTCTTC. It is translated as CASSYPGLKGEQFF.

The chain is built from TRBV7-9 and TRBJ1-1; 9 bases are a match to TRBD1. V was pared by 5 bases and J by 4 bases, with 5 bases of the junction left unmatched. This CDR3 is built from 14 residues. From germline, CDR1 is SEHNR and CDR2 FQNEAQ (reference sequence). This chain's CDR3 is CASSPLTGGTEAFF. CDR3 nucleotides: TGTGCCAGCAGCCCATTGACAGGGGGCACTGAAGCTTTCTTT.

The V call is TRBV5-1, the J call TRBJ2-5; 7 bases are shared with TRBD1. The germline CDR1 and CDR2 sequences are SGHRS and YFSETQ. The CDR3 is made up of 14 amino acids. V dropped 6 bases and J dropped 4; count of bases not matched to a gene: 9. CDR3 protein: CASNEGAFGETQYF. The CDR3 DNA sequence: TGCGCCAGCAACGAGGGGGCTTTCGGAGAGACCCAGTACTTC.

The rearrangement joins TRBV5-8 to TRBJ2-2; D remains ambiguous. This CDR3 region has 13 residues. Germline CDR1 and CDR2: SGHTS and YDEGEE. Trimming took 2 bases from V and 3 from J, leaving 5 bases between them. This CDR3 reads CASSFLYTGELFF. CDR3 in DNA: TGTGCCAGCAGCTTCTTGTACACCGGGGAGCTGTTTTTT.

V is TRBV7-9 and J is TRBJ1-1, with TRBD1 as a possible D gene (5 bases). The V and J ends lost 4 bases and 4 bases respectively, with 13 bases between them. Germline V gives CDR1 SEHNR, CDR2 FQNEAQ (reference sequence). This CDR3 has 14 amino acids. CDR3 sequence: CASSSTVGGTEAFF. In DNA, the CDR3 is TGTGCCAGCAGCTCGACAGTGGGGGGCACTGAAGCTTTCTTT.

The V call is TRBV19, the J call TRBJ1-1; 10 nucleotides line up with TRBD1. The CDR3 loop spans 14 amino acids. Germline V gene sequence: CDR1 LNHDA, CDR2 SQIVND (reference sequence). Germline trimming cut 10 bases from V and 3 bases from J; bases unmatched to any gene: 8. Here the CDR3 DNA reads TGTGCCACCCCAGACAGGGGGCAGCACACTGAAGCTTTCTTT. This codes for CATPDRGQHTEAFF.

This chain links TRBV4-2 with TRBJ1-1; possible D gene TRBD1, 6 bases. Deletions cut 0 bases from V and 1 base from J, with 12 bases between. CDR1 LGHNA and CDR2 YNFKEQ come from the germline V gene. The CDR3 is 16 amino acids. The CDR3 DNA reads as TGTGCCAGCAGCCAAGATCCGCAGGGGCCGAACACTGAAGCTTTCTTT. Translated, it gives CASSQDPQGPNTEAFF.

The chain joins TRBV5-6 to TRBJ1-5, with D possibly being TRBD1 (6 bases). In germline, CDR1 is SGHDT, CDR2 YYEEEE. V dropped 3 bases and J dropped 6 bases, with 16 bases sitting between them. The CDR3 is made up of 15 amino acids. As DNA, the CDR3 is TGTGCCAGCAGCTCGACGCCTACAGGGATTCAGCCCCAGCATTTT. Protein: CASSSTPTGIQPQHF.

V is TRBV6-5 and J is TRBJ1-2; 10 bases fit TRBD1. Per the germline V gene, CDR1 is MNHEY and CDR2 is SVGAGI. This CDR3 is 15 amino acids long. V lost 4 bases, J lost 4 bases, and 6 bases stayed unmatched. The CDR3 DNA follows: TGTGCCAGCAGTTCCTCAGGACAGGGGGTCTATGGCTACACCTTC. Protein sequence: CASSSSGQGVYGYTF.

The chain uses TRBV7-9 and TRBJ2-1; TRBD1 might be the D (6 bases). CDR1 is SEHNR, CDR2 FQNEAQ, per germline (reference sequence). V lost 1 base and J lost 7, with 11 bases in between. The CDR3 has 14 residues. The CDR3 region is CASSLGAGVNEQFF. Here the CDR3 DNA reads TGTGCCAGCAGCTTAGGTGCAGGGGTTAATGAGCAGTTCTTC. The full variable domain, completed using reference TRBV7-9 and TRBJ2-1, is DTGVSQNPRHKITKRGQNVTFRCDPISEHNRLYWYRQTLGQGPEFLTYFQNEAQLEKSRLLSDRFSAERPKGSFSTLEIQRTEQGDSAMYLCASSLGAGVNEQFFGPGTRLTVL.

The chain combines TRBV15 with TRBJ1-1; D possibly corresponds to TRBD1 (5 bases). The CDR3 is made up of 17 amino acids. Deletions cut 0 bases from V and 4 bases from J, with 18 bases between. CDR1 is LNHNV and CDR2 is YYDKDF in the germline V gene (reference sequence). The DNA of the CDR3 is TGTGCCACCAGCAGAGATCATAGGTTGGCGGGGGGCACTGAAGCTTTCTTT. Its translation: CATSRDHRLAGGTEAFF. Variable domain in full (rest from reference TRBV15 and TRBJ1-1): DAMVIQNPRYQVTQFGKPVTLSCSQTLNHNVMYWYQQKSSQAPKLLFHYYDKDFNNEADTPDNFQSRRPNTSFCFLDIRSPGLGDTAMYLCATSRDHRLAGGTEAFFGQGTRLTVV.

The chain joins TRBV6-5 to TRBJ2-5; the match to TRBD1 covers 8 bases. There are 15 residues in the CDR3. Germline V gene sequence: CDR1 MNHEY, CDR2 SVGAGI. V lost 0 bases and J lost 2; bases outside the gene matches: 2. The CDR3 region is CASSYSQGAQETQYF. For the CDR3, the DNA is TGTGCCAGCAGTTACTCGCAGGGGGCTCAAGAGACCCAGTACTTC.

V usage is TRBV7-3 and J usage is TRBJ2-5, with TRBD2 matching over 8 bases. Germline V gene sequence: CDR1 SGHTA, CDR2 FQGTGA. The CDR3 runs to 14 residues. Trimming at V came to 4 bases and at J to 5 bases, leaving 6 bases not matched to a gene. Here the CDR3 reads CASSSYGGGETQYF. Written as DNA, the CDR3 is TGTGCCAGCAGCTCCTATGGCGGGGGGGAGACCCAGTACTTC. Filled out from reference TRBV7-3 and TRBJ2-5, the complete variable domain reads GAGVSQTPSNKVTEKGKYVELRCDPISGHTALYWYRQSLGQGPEFLIYFQGTGAADDSGLPNDRFFAVRPEGSVSTLKIQRTERGDSAVYLCASSSYGGGETQYFGPGTRLLVL.

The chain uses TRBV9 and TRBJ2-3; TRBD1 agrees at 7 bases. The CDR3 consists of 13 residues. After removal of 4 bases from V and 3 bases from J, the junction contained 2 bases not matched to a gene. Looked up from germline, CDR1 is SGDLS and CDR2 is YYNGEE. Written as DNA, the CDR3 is TGTGCCAGCAGCCCAGGGGGTACAGATACGCAGTATTTT. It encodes CASSPGGTDTQYF.

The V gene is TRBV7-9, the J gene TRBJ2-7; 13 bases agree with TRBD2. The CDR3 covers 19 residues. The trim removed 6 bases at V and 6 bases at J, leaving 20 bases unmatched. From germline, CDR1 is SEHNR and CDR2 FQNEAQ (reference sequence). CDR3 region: CASRNIILGLAGSFSEQYF. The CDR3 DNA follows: TGTGCCAGCAGAAATATCATTCTGGGACTAGCGGGGTCTTTCTCCGAGCAGTACTTC.

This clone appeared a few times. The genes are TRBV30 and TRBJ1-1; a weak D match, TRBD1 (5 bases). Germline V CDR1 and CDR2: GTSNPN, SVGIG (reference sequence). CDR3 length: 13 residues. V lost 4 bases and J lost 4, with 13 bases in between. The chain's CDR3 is CAWTGQWGTEAFF. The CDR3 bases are TGTGCCTGGACAGGGCAATGGGGCACTGAAGCTTTCTTT.

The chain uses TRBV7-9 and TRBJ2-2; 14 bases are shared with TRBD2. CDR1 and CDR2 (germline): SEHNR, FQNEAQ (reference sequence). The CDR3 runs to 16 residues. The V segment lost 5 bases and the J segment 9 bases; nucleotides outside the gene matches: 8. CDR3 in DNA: TGTGCCAGCAGCGATGGGACTAGCGGGAGAATGAGGGAGCTGTTTTTT. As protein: CASSDGTSGRMRELFF. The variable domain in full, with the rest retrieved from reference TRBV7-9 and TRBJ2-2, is DTGVSQNPRHKITKRGQNVTFRCDPISEHNRLYWYRQTLGQGPEFLTYFQNEAQLEKSRLLSDRFSAERPKGSFSTLEIQRTEQGDSAMYLCASSDGTSGRMRELFFGEGSRLTVL.

The CDR3 DNA reads as TGTGCCAGCAGTGCCCCCTGGCTAGCGGGGGGGAACACCGGGGAGCTGTTTTTT. The encoded protein is CASSAPWLAGGNTGELFF. This chain joins TRBV25-1 and TRBJ2-2; 11 bases map to TRBD2. With 4 bases clipped from V and 1 base from J, the junction kept 8 bases outside the gene matches. Germline CDR1 reads MGHDK; CDR2 reads SYGVNS. The CDR3 covers 18 residues. Looking up the rest from reference TRBV25-1 and TRBJ2-2 gives the full variable domain: EADIYQTPRYLVIGTGKKITLECSQTMGHDKMYWYQQDPGMELHLIHYSYGVNSTEKGDLSSESTVSRIRTEHFPLTLESARPSHTSQYLCASSAPWLAGGNTGELFFGEGSRLTVL.

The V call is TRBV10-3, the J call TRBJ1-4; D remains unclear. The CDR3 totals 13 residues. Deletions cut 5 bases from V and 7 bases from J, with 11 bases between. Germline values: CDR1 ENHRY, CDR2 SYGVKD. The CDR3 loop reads CAISPRLGEKLFF. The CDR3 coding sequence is TGTGCCATCAGTCCTCGACTTGGTGAAAAACTGTTTTTT.